The 22 T cell receptor beta chains listed next were all sequenced from one sample in a study of blood T cell repertoires in COVID-19 (dated by TCRdb to 2018 to 2021). To prepare the library, the immunoSEQ multiplex PCR assay was applied. The table comes from immuneACCESS by way of TCRdb, which keeps in-frame sequences with V and J called. Part of the clones is missing from these tables; in studies checked, under half for an unresolved V gene and the rest for unknown reasons. The sample records roughly 300,000 clones, 88% of which are singletons. The biggest ten clones account for almost 9.5% of the sample. Specimen: peripheral blood. All receptors come from a man younger than 30 with active or convalescent COVID-19.

This chain connects TRBV15 to TRBJ2-3; 10 bases match TRBD1. CDR3 length equals 15 residues. Germline V CDR1 and CDR2: LNHNV, YYDKDF (reference sequence). V lost 6 bases, J lost 4 bases, and 7 bases stayed unmatched. This CDR3 is CATRDGTGEADTQYF. CDR3 DNA: TGTGCCACCAGGGACGGGACAGGGGAGGCAGATACGCAGTATTTT.

The V call is TRBV7-3, the J call TRBJ1-6; D is unresolved. The germline gives CDR1 SGHTA, CDR2 FQGTGA. CDR3 length: 17 residues. V dropped 2 bases and J dropped 5 bases, with 16 bases sitting between them. For the CDR3, the DNA is TGTGCCAGCAGCTTACGACCCCCGGGTTCGGATAATTCACCCCTCCACTTT. Translation gives CASSLRPPGSDNSPLHF.

The chain is built from TRBV5-6 and TRBJ2-7; a weak D match, TRBD1 (6 bases). V shed 4 bases and J shed 0 bases, with 14 bases lying between them. The CDR3 is made up of 15 amino acids. The germline gives CDR1 SGHDT, CDR2 YYEEEE. The CDR3 region is CASSTDRRRSYEQYF. CDR3 DNA: TGTGCCAGCAGCACAGACAGGAGACGCTCCTACGAGCAGTACTTC.

The chain employs TRBV4-1 and TRBJ2-5, with 7 nucleotides matching TRBD2. CDR1 and CDR2 (germline): MGHRA, YSYEKL. The CDR3 loop spans 18 amino acids. V gave up 4 bases and J gave up 0 bases; unmatched junction bases: 14. CDR3 amino acids: CASSPGPGGGFYQETQYF. The CDR3 DNA follows: TGCGCCAGCAGCCCCGGCCCTGGCGGGGGATTTTACCAAGAGACCCAGTACTTC.

The genes are TRBV7-9 and TRBJ2-2, with TRBD2 matching over 10 bases. Looked up from germline, CDR1 is SEHNR and CDR2 is FQNEAQ (reference sequence). The CDR3 is 17 amino acids. The junction had 13 bases not matched to a gene; V was cut back by 5 bases and J by 7 bases. The CDR3 DNA reads TGTGCCAGCAGCCCCCGAGAGCGGGGGGGAGAGGTCGGGGAGCTGTTTTTT. As protein: CASSPRERGGEVGELFF.

With respect to this clone: Within the sample, other DNA sequences also encode this same CDR3. The V gene is TRBV9, the J gene TRBJ2-3; D perhaps matches TRBD2 (6 bases). V lost 0 bases, J lost 2 bases, and 13 bases lay in between. The CDR3 runs to 16 residues. CDR1 is SGDLS, CDR2 YYNGEE, per germline. The CDR3 nucleotides read TGTGCCAGCAGCGTAGGCGGCGGGGAGGACACAGATACGCAGTATTTT. It is translated as CASSVGGGEDTDTQYF.

The CDR3 protein is CSGRGAGTAKNIQYF. CDR3 nucleotide sequence: TGCAGCGGGAGGGGCGCGGGGACGGCCAAAAACATTCAGTACTTC. The V and J genes are TRBV29-1 and TRBJ2-4; TRBD2 might be the D (6 bases). Germline values: CDR1 SQVTM, CDR2 ANQGSEA. The CDR3 length is 15 residues. V was trimmed by 7 bases and J by 1 base, leaving 17 bases between them. Full variable domain (missing parts from reference TRBV29-1 and TRBJ2-4): SAVISQKPSRDICQRGTSLTIQCQVDSQVTMMFWYRQQPGQSLTLIATANQGSEATYESGFVIDKFPISRPNLTFSTLTVSNMSPEDSSIYLCSGRGAGTAKNIQYFGAGTRLSVL.

The chain employs TRBV19 and TRBJ2-7; D is possibly TRBD1 (5 bases). This CDR3 spans 14 amino acids. CDR1 and CDR2 from the germline V gene are LNHDA and SQIVND (reference sequence). V shed 0 bases and J shed 1 base, with 7 bases lying between them. The CDR3 protein is CASSIDRVSYEQYF. In nucleotides, the CDR3 is TGTGCCAGTAGTATAGACAGGGTATCCTACGAGCAGTACTTC.

The chain couples TRBV7-8 to TRBJ2-1; 12 bases are shared with TRBD2. This CDR3 has 19 residues. Germline lookup yields CDR1 SGHVS and CDR2 FQNEAQ. Germline trimming cut 1 base from V and 2 bases from J; bases unmatched to any gene: 9. The CDR3 DNA reads as TGTGCCAGCAGCTTAGTCGGGGCTAGCGGGGGGGCCCCCTACAATGAGCAGTTCTTC. Its protein product is CASSLVGASGGAPYNEQFF.

V and J are TRBV2 and TRBJ2-7; 11 positions agree with TRBD2. The CDR3 loop spans 15 amino acids. V gave up 6 bases and J gave up 2 bases; unmatched junction bases: 6. Germline CDR1 and CDR2: SNHLY and FYNNEI. The CDR3 DNA reads TGTGCCAGCAGGAACCTAGCGGGGGGACCCTACGAGCAGTACTTC. The encoded protein is CASRNLAGGPYEQYF. Together with reference TRBV2 and TRBJ2-7, the CDR3 gives the full variable domain: EPEVTQTPSHQVTQMGQEVILRCVPISNHLYFYWYRQILGQKVEFLVSFYNNEISEKSEIFDDQFSVERPDGSNFTLKIRSTKLEDSAMYFCASRNLAGGPYEQYFGPGTRLTVT.

This chain links TRBV4-1 with TRBJ2-7; 7 bases match TRBD1. The germline gives CDR1 MGHRA, CDR2 YSYEKL. The CDR3 has 18 amino acids. V lost 2 bases, J lost 0 bases, and 13 bases stayed unmatched. In nucleotides, the CDR3 is TGCGCCAGCAGCCAACCCGAGGTTTGGCAGGGGGTCTCCTACGAGCAGTACTTC. Residues: CASSQPEVWQGVSYEQYF.

The chain joins TRBV9 to TRBJ1-6; TRBD1 is a possible D gene (6 bases). V shed 0 bases and J shed 11 bases, with 9 bases lying between them. The CDR3 extends over 13 amino acids. Germline V gives CDR1 SGDLS, CDR2 YYNGEE. CDR3 residues: CASSVGSGAPLHF. The CDR3 region has the DNA TGTGCCAGCAGCGTAGGGTCAGGGGCACCCCTCCACTTT. The full variable domain, its missing parts supplied by reference TRBV9 and TRBJ1-6, is DSGVTQTPKHLITATGQRVTLRCSPRSGDLSVYWYQQSLDQGLQFLIQYYNGEERAKGNILERFSAQQFPDLHSELNLSSLELGDSALYFCASSVGSGAPLHFGNGTRLTVT.

The chain recombines TRBV15 with TRBJ2-5, with 9 nucleotides matching TRBD1. This CDR3 has 18 amino acids. The ends lost 5 bases at V and 4 bases at J; junction bases unmatched: 17. Per the germline V gene, CDR1 is LNHNV and CDR2 is YYDKDF (reference sequence). The CDR3 sequence: CATSETQSPGQGSETQYF. CDR3 bases: TGTGCCACCAGCGAGACCCAAAGCCCGGGACAGGGATCAGAGACCCAGTACTTC.

The chain has TRBV10-3 and TRBJ1-6; possibly TRBD1 for D (5 bases). This CDR3 is 14 amino acids long. V lost 5 bases to trimming and J lost 7 bases, with 12 bases between them. The germline CDR1 and CDR2 sequences are ENHRY and SYGVKD. This CDR3 is CAISSGTSNSPLHF. The CDR3 DNA is TGTGCCATCAGTTCCGGGACTTCGAATTCACCCCTCCACTTT.

The chain employs TRBV12-3 or TRBV12-4 and TRBJ2-5, with 7 positions matching TRBD1. CDR3 length: 13 residues. After removal of 7 bases from V and 5 bases from J, the junction contained 7 bases not matched to a gene. CDR3 in amino acids: CASTSTGWETQYF. DNA of the CDR3: TGTGCCAGCACCTCGACAGGGTGGGAGACCCAGTACTTC.

This chain joins TRBV4-2 and TRBJ2-7; 7 bases align to TRBD2. Per germline, CDR1 LGHNA and CDR2 YNFKEQ. Trimming at V came to 1 base and at J to 6 bases, leaving 9 bases not matched to a gene. The CDR3 length is 15 residues. This CDR3 is CASSQAPSGAAEQYF. CDR3 bases: TGTGCCAGCAGCCAAGCGCCGAGCGGGGCGGCCGAGCAGTACTTC.

This clone was seen a handful of times. The rearrangement links TRBV6-5 to TRBJ1-3; maybe TRBD1 (5 bases). Germline CDR1 and CDR2: MNHEY and SVGAGI. This CDR3 is 16 amino acids long. Trimming left V 0 bases short and J 2 bases short, with 11 bases between. The CDR3 DNA follows: TGTGCCAGCAGTTACTCGAGGCAGGGTGCTGGAAACACCATATATTTT. This sequence encodes CASSYSRQGAGNTIYF.

The CDR3 region has the DNA TGTGCCAGCAGCTTTGGGTTGGGAGGGGGCACAGATACGCAGTATTTT. Encoded protein: CASSFGLGGGTDTQYF. The rearrangement uses TRBV5-6 and TRBJ2-3; 7 positions agree with TRBD2. In germline, CDR1 is SGHDT, CDR2 YYEEEE. The CDR3 sequence is 16 residues long. Trimming at V came to 2 bases and at J to 1 base, leaving 7 bases not matched to a gene. The variable domain in full, completed from reference TRBV5-6 and TRBJ2-3, reads DAGVTQSPTHLIKTRGQQVTLRCSPKSGHDTVSWYQQALGQGPQFIFQYYEEEERQRGNFPDRFSGHQFPNYSSELNVNALLLGDSALYLCASSFGLGGGTDTQYFGPGTRLTVL.

The rearrangement joins TRBV9 to TRBJ2-5; 8 positions agree with TRBD1. Trimming removed 3 bases from V and 4 bases from J; junction bases left unmatched: 8. Germline lookup yields CDR1 SGDLS and CDR2 YYNGEE. This CDR3 spans 15 amino acids. CDR3: CASSARDRPPETQYF. The CDR3 DNA is TGTGCCAGCAGCGCGCGGGACAGGCCCCCAGAGACCCAGTACTTC.

The chain has TRBV9 and TRBJ1-1, with TRBD1 matching over 10 bases. This CDR3 region has 14 residues. V lost 2 bases and J lost 5; bases outside the gene matches: 3. Germline values: CDR1 SGDLS, CDR2 YYNGEE. DNA for the CDR3: TGTGCCAGCAGCGTCGACAGGGGGCCAACTGAAGCTTTCTTT. It is translated as CASSVDRGPTEAFF.

The chain uses TRBV19 and TRBJ2-5; tentatively, D is TRBD1 (6 bases). The CDR3 loop spans 15 amino acids. Germline V gene lookup returns CDR1 LNHDA and CDR2 SQIVND (reference sequence). V was clipped by 2 bases and J by 2 bases, with 12 bases between them. CDR3 region: CASSISRGVQETQYF. CDR3 bases: TGTGCCAGTAGTATAAGCAGGGGTGTTCAAGAGACCCAGTACTTC.

The rearrangement joins TRBV20-1 to TRBJ2-3; 8 bases match TRBD2. Germline CDR1 reads DFQATT; CDR2 reads SNEGSKA (reference sequence). This CDR3 region has 14 residues. Trimming took 3 bases from V and 1 from J; bases not matched to a gene: 3. CDR3 nucleotide sequence: TGCAGTGCTAGTCGAGCGGGGGGCACAGATACGCAGTATTTT. Residues: CSASRAGGTDTQYF.